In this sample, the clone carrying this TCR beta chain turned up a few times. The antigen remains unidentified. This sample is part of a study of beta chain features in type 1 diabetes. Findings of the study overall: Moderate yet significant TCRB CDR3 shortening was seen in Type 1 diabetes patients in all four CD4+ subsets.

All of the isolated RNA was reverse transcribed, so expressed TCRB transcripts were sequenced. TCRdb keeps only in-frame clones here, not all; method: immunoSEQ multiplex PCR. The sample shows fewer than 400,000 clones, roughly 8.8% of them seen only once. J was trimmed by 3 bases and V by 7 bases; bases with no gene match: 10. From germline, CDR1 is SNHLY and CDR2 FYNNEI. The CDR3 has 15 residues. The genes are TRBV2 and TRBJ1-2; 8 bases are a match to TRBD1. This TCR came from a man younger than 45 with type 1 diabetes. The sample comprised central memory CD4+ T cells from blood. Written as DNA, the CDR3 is TGTGCCAGCAAAACCTGGACAGGGCTTGACTATGGCTACACCTTC. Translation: CASKTWTGLDYGYTF. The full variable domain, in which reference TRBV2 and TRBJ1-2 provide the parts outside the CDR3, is EPEVTQTPSHQVTQMGQEVILRCVPISNHLYFYWYRQILGQKVEFLVSFYNNEISEKSEIFDDQFSVERPDGSNFTLKIRSTKLEDSAMYFCASKTWTGLDYGYTFGSGTRLTVV.